This TCR beta chain was sequenced during a study of shared clonotypes between healthy human individuals. Sorted-subset replicate PCR reactions contained approximately 190 ng DNA, corresponding to some 30,000 T cell genomes. In the study's own analysis: Because ImmunoSEQ provided only junction sequences with no quality scores, the filtering differed. The repertoire was sequenced with immunoSEQ multiplex PCR; TCRdb's copy has only in-frame clones and lacks some. V and J calls and clone size follow that table, whereas D and trimming were derived from the DNA. This table holds around 2.5 million clones, more than 85% found once. This clone came up once. Looked up from germline, CDR1 is SGHTS and CDR2 is YDEGEE. CDR3 size: 17 residues. Trimming took 2 bases from V and 4 from J, leaving 19 bases between them.

The sequencing sample was made of naive CD4+ T cells from PBMCs. Subset specified: CD45RA+ positively selected. The source of this sequence is a man aged 18 to 29 in good health. Some clones in this sample may be carry-over from other donors' samples. This chain connects TRBV5-8 to TRBJ1-5; a weak D match, TRBD1 (6 bases). The CDR3 region is CASSFRQGKAGNQPQHF. DNA of the CDR3: TGTGCCAGCAGCTTTAGGCAGGGGAAGGCGGGGAATCAGCCCCAGCATTTT.